Presented here are 7 T cell receptor beta chains from one specimen sequenced in a study of response to subunit inactivated influenza vaccine. A single record per CDR3 protein comes from TCRdb applying MiXCR to the RT-PCR reads. The sample records 280,000 or so distinct CDR3 sequences, 20% to 25% being singletons. Sequencing used PBMCs from blood, obtained about 20 months after vaccination. Receptor source: a man aged 45 to 70 who received an inactivated influenza vaccine.

The chain couples TRBV7-9 to TRBJ2-3; TRBD1 or TRBD2 may be the D gene (5 bases each). V lost 4 bases, J lost 0 bases, and 17 bases lay in between. CDR1 and CDR2 from the germline V gene are SEHNR and FQNEAQ (reference sequence). The CDR3 has 17 residues. Here the CDR3 DNA reads TGTGCCAGCAGCTGGCCCGGGGCAGTTCCTAGCACAGATACGCAGTATTTT. It codes for CASSWPGAVPSTDTQYF.

This clonotype has a handful of counts. The chain combines TRBV11-2 with TRBJ1-1; TRBD1 is a possible D gene (5 bases). The V end lost 0 bases, the J end lost 6 bases, and 17 bases lay between the germline ends. The CDR3 runs 16 residues. The germline CDR1 and CDR2 sequences are SGHAT and FQNNGV. In DNA form, the CDR3 reads TGTGCCAGCAGCTTAGAGTGGGCGGGGGTAGGGCCTGAAGCTTTCTTT. The encoded protein is CASSLEWAGVGPEAFF.

This clonotype was seen more than once but under ten times. V usage is TRBV4-2 and J usage is TRBJ1-4; D gene unclear. The CDR3 is 19 amino acids. Trimming cost V 4 bases and J 0 bases, with 21 bases left between them. Per the germline V gene, CDR1 is LGHNA and CDR2 is YNFKEQ. For the CDR3, the DNA is TGTGCCAGCAGCCGGGCTTGGGGAAGTGAGGCTTCAACTAATGAAAAACTGTTTTTT. Amino acids: CASSRAWGSEASTNEKLFF.

This clonotype came up a few times. J is TRBJ1-1 and V is TRBV5-6; D uncertain. Germline V CDR1 and CDR2: SGHDT, YYEEEE. This CDR3 comprises 15 residues. The V end lost 4 bases, the J end lost 4 bases, and 17 bases lay between the germline ends. As DNA, the CDR3 is TGTGCCAGCAGCATCATGGAGGCTTCAGGCACTGAAGCTTTCTTT. Its protein product is CASSIMEASGTEAFF.

The chain links TRBV12-3 or TRBV12-4 to TRBJ1-5, with D perhaps matching TRBD1 (5 bases). V shed 4 bases and J shed 4 bases, with 11 bases lying between them. This CDR3 comprises 14 residues. CDR3: CASSYGARNQPQHF. Here the CDR3 DNA reads TGTGCCAGCAGTTACGGGGCTCGAAATCAGCCCCAGCATTTT.

This clonotype turned up a few times. This chain links TRBV29-1 with TRBJ1-4; D is unresolved. The CDR3 sequence is 13 residues long. V was shortened by 6 bases and J by 4 bases, with 12 bases between the two germline ends. The V gene's germline CDR1 is SQVTM and CDR2 ANQGSEA. The DNA for the CDR3 is TGCAGCGTATCCCGGGAGCTTAATGAAAAACTGTTTTTT. This sequence encodes CSVSRELNEKLFF.

V usage is TRBV25-1 and J usage is TRBJ1-6; 10 bases are a match to TRBD1. V lost 4 bases to trimming and J lost 7 bases; unmatched junction nucleotides: 7. From germline, CDR1 is MGHDK and CDR2 SYGVNS. The CDR3 extends over 16 amino acids. The CDR3, as DNA: TGTGCCAGCAGTGGCCGGAGACAGGGGGCAAATTCACCCCTCCACTTT. Translation: CASSGRRQGANSPLHF.